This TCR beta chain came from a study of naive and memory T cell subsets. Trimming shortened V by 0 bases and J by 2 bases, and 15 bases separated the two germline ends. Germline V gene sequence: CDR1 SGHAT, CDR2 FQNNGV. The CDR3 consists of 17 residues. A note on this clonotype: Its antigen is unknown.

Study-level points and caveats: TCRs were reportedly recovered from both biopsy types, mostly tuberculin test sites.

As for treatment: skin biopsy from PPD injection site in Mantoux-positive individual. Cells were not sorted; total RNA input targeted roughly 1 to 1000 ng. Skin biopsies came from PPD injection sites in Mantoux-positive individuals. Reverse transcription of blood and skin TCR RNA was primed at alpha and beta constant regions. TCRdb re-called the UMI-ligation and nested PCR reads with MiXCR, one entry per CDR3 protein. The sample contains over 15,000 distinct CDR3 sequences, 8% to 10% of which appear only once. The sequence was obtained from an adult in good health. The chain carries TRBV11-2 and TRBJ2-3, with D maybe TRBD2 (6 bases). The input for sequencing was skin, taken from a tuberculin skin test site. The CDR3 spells CASSLDLGGRFTDTQYF. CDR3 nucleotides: TGTGCCAGCAGCTTAGATCTCGGGGGACGGTTCACAGATACGCAGTATTTT. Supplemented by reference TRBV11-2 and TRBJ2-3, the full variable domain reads EAGVAQSPRYKIIEKRQSVAFWCNPISGHATLYWYQQILGQGPKLLIQFQNNGVVDDSQLPKDRFSAERLKGVDSTLKIQPAKLEDSAVYLCASSLDLGGRFTDTQYFGPGTRLTVL.